One sample yielded the 17 T cell receptor beta chains listed below, sequenced in a study of blood T cells in healthy people across ages. Combining a sample-barcoded 5' primer with a J-beta primer mix, a second PCR ran for roughly 7 to 12 cycles. One entry per CDR3 protein, called by TCRdb with MiXCR from the 5' RACE reads. The profile shows roughly 730,000 distinct CDR3 sequences, roughly three fifths of them singletons. Source material: blood. Source of these receptors: a man in his forties in good health.

This chain joins TRBV29-1 and TRBJ1-2; a weak D match, TRBD1 (6 bases). Germline-derived CDR1 and CDR2 are SQVTM and ANQGSEA. The CDR3 is made up of 16 amino acids. V lost 1 base, J lost 6 bases, and 21 bases lay in between. The CDR3 DNA is TGCAGCGTTGAAGGGATCGGTCCGGACAGATGGGATGGCTACACCTTC. Translating gives CSVEGIGPDRWDGYTF.

V is TRBV27 and J is TRBJ2-1, with D perhaps TRBD2 (6 bases). The V end was cut by 5 bases, the J end by 5 bases, with 25 bases between. From germline, CDR1 is MNHEY and CDR2 SMNVEV (reference sequence). The CDR3 length is 18 residues. The CDR3 reads CASSHTRGLTWGNNEQFF. The CDR3 nucleotides read TGTGCCAGCAGTCATACTCGGGGACTTACGTGGGGAAACAATGAGCAGTTCTTC.

This clonotype was recorded a few times. This chain connects TRBV7-2 to TRBJ1-2; D remains unclear. Germline lookup yields CDR1 SGHTA and CDR2 FQGNSA. This CDR3 region has 12 residues. V lost 5 bases to trimming and J lost 6 bases, with 10 bases between them. Written as DNA, the CDR3 is TGTGCCAGCAGCCCAAGGATCCATGGCTACACCTTC. This encodes CASSPRIHGYTF. The entire variable domain, with the rest obtained from reference TRBV7-2 and TRBJ1-2, is as follows: GAGVSQSPSNKVTEKGKDVELRCDPISGHTALYWYRQSLGQGLEFLIYFQGNSAPDKSGLPSDRFSAERTGGSVSTLTIQRTQQEDSAVYLCASSPRIHGYTFGSGTRLTVV.

This clonotype has a single count. The chain combines TRBV20-1 with TRBJ2-1, with 9 bases matching TRBD2. The germline V gene has CDR1 DFQATT and CDR2 SNEGSKA (reference sequence). V lost 3 bases to trimming and J lost 9 bases; unmatched junction nucleotides: 6. The CDR3 sequence is 13 residues long. The CDR3 DNA follows: TGCAGTGCTAGCGAGAGCGGGAGGCTTGAGCAGTTCTTC. As protein: CSASESGRLEQFF.

The chain recombines TRBV18 with TRBJ2-3, with unresolved D. V was pared by 2 bases and J by 4 bases, with 16 bases between. The germline V gene encodes CDR1 KGHSH and CDR2 LQKENI. The CDR3 runs 16 residues. CDR3 nucleotides: TGTGCCAGCTCACCATTTGTCGTAGCTGACGCAGATACGCAGTATTTT. Protein sequence: CASSPFVVADADTQYF.

This clonotype came up a few times. The V call is TRBV20-1, the J call TRBJ2-5; unclear D gene. Trimming left V 6 bases short and J 2 bases short, with 19 bases between. The CDR3 loop spans 15 amino acids. The germline V gene encodes CDR1 DFQATT and CDR2 SNEGSKA (reference sequence). Here the CDR3 DNA reads TGCAGTGCCAAAGGAACCAGCCTACCGCAAGAGACCCAGTACTTC. This translates into CSAKGTSLPQETQYF.

The CDR3 loop reads CASSLAFWGRVGETQYF. The CDR3, as DNA: TGTGCCAGCAGCTTAGCATTTTGGGGGAGGGTAGGTGAGACCCAGTACTTC. This chain uses TRBV7-2 with TRBJ2-5, with 7 bases lining up with TRBD2. Germline CDR1 is SGHTA and CDR2 is FQGNSA. This CDR3 region has 17 residues. The ends lost 0 bases at V and 5 bases at J; junction bases unmatched: 12.

This chain uses TRBV15 with TRBJ1-2; D call uncertain. The germline CDR1 and CDR2 sequences are LNHNV and YYDKDF (reference sequence). Trimming left V 0 bases short and J 3 bases short, with 8 bases between. This CDR3 region has 14 residues. The CDR3 loop reads CATSRDRVHYGYTF. In nucleotides, the CDR3 is TGTGCCACCAGCAGAGATAGGGTGCACTATGGCTACACCTTC.

This chain connects TRBV7-9 to TRBJ2-4, with TRBD1 identical over 11 bases. Looked up from germline, CDR1 is SEHNR and CDR2 is FQNEAQ (reference sequence). This CDR3 spans 15 amino acids. The V segment lost 6 bases and the J segment 5 bases; nucleotides outside the gene matches: 6. The CDR3 sequence is CASSRTGGDQNIQYF. The CDR3 region has the DNA TGTGCCAGCAGTCGGACAGGGGGCGACCAAAACATTCAGTACTTC.

The gene calls are TRBV5-1 and TRBJ2-5; TRBD2 matches at 12 bases. Germline V gene lookup returns CDR1 SGHRS and CDR2 YFSETQ. This CDR3 region has 17 residues. The V gene end was trimmed by 6 bases and the J gene end by 9 bases; junction bases not matched to a gene: 18. The CDR3: CASTHGETSGSRESQYF. The CDR3 DNA follows: TGCGCCAGCACCCATGGTGAGACTAGCGGGAGTCGGGAGTCCCAGTACTTC.

This clonotype turned up a few times. DNA for the CDR3: TGCGCCAGCAGACCATGGGGACAGGGCTACGAGCAGTACTTC. Protein: CASRPWGQGYEQYF. V gene TRBV5-1 combines with J gene TRBJ2-7; 9 bases agree with TRBD1. The CDR3 spans 14 residues. Germline CDR1 and CDR2: SGHRS and YFSETQ. Losses at the gene ends were 5 bases for V and 3 bases for J; bases not matched to a gene: 6.

The chain joins TRBV24-1 to TRBJ2-1, with 7 nucleotides matching TRBD2. Germline trimming cut 4 bases from V and 6 bases from J; bases unmatched to any gene: 5. The CDR3 is made up of 14 amino acids. The germline gives CDR1 KGHDR, CDR2 SFDVKD. For the CDR3, the DNA is TGTGCCACCAGTGACCAGCGGGGTAGCAATGAGCAGTTCTTC. The encoded protein is CATSDQRGSNEQFF.

This chain connects TRBV7-9 to TRBJ1-5; 11 nucleotides line up with TRBD1. The CDR3 contains 16 residues. V trimming: 3 bases; J trimming: 4 bases; junction bases outside the gene matches: 5. Per the germline V gene, CDR1 is SEHNR and CDR2 is FQNEAQ (reference sequence). CDR3 DNA: TGTGCCAGCAGCTTGGGGACAGGGGGATTAAATCAGCCCCAGCATTTT. This encodes CASSLGTGGLNQPQHF.

This clonotype was seen once. The J gene is TRBJ2-7, the V gene TRBV20-1; the D gene is possibly TRBD1 (5 bases). The CDR3 covers 14 residues. In germline, CDR1 is DFQATT, CDR2 SNEGSKA (reference sequence). The germline V and J ends were trimmed by 1 base and 3 bases, with 13 bases remaining between them. The CDR3 region is CSARGPRGVYEQYF. CDR3 DNA: TGCAGTGCTAGAGGGCCAAGGGGCGTCTACGAGCAGTACTTC.

The V and J genes are TRBV19 and TRBJ2-7; 8 bases match TRBD1. CDR3 size: 17 residues. Germline CDR1 LNHDA, CDR2 SQIVND (reference sequence). Unmatched junction bases numbered 15, after V lost 5 bases and J lost 3 bases. CDR3 protein: CASSRALTGTGSYEQYF. The CDR3 DNA reads as TGTGCCAGTAGTCGCGCCCTCACCGGGACAGGCAGCTACGAGCAGTACTTC.

This clonotype was picked up a small number of times. This chain joins TRBV4-3 and TRBJ1-2, with D unclear. V was shortened by 0 bases and J by 6 bases, with 11 bases between the two germline ends. The CDR3 length is 14 residues. The germline gives CDR1 LGHNA, CDR2 YSLEER. This chain's CDR3 is CASSQDPPNDGYTF. CDR3 nucleotides: TGCGCCAGCAGCCAAGATCCCCCGAATGATGGCTACACCTTC.

The CDR3 reads CASSLARGPSGYQPQHF. The CDR3 coding sequence is TGTGCCAGCAGCTTAGCGAGGGGACCTTCAGGGTATCAGCCCCAGCATTTT. The chain uses TRBV7-9 and TRBJ1-5; maybe TRBD1 (5 bases). Germline-derived CDR1 and CDR2 are SEHNR and FQNEAQ (reference sequence). The ends were cut back, 0 bases at V and 5 bases at J, with 17 bases in the middle. The CDR3 contains 17 residues.